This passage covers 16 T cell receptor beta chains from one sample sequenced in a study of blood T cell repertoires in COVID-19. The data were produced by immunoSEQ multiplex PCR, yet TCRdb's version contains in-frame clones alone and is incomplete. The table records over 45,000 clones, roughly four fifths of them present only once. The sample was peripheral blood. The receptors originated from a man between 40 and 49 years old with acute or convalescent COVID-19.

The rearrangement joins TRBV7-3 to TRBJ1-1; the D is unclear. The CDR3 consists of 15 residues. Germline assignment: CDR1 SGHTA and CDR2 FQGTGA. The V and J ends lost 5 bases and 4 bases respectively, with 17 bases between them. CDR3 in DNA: TGTGCCAGCAGCCTCGAGGGAGGCCGCCGCACTGAAGCTTTCTTT. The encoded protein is CASSLEGGRRTEAFF.

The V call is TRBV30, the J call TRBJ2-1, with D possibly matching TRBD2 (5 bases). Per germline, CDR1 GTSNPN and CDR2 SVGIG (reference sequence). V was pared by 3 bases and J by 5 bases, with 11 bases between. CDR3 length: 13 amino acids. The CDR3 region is CAWSWGADNEQFF. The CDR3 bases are TGTGCCTGGAGCTGGGGAGCAGACAATGAGCAGTTCTTC.

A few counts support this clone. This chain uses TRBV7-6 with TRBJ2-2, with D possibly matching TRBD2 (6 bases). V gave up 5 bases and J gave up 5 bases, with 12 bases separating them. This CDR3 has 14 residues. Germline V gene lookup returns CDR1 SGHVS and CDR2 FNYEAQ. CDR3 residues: CASSRGTKTGELFF. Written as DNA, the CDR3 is TGTGCCAGCAGCCGCGGGACCAAAACCGGGGAGCTGTTTTTT.

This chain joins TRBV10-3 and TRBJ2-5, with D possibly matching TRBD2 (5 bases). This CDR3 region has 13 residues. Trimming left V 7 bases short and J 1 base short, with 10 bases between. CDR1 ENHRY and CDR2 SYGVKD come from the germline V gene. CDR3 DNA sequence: TGTGCCATCACGTCAGGACTCCAAGAGACCCAGTACTTC. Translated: CAITSGLQETQYF.

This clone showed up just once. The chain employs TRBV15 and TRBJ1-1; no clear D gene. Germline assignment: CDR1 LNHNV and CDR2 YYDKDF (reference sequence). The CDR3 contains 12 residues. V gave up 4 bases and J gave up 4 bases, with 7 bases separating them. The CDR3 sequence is CATSKALTEAFF. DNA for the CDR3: TGTGCCACCAGCAAAGCGCTCACTGAAGCTTTCTTT.

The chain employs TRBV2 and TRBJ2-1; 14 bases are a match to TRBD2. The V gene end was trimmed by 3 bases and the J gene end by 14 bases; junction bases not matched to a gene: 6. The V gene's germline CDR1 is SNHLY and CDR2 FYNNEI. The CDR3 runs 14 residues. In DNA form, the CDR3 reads TGTGCCAGCAGTGAGCAACTGACTAGCGGGGGGGAGTTCTTC. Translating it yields CASSEQLTSGGEFF. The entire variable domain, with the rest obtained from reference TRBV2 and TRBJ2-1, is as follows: EPEVTQTPSHQVTQMGQEVILRCVPISNHLYFYWYRQILGQKVEFLVSFYNNEISEKSEIFDDQFSVERPDGSNFTLKIRSTKLEDSAMYFCASSEQLTSGGEFFGPGTRLTVL.

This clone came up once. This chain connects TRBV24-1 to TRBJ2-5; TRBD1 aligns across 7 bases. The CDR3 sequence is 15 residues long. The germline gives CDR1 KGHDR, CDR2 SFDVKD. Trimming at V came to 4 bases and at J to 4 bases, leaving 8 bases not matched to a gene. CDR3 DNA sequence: TGTGCCACCAGTGACCCAACAGGGGCGGGAGAGACCCAGTACTTC. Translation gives CATSDPTGAGETQYF.

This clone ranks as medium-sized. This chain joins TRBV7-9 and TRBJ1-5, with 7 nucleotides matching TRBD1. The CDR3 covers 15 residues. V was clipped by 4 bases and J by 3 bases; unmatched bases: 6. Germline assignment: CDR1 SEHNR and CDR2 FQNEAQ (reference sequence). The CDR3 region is CASSSTDRANQPQHF. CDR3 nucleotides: TGTGCCAGCAGCTCTACTGACAGGGCCAATCAGCCCCAGCATTTT.

CDR3 sequence reads: CASSLNLQGAIGANVLTF. As DNA, the CDR3 is TGTGCCAGCAGCTTAAATTTGCAGGGGGCAATTGGGGCCAACGTCCTGACTTTC. The chain joins TRBV7-3 to TRBJ2-6, with 8 positions matching TRBD1. Trimming cost V 1 base and J 3 bases; bases outside gene matches: 8. CDR3 length: 18 amino acids. CDR1 SGHTA and CDR2 FQGTGA come from the germline V gene.

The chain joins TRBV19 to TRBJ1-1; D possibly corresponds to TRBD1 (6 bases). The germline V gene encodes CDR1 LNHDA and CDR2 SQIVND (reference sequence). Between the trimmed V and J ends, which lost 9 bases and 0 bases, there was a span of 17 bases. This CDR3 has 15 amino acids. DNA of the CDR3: TGTGCCAGCCGACTTACCGGGACACTGAACACTGAAGCTTTCTTT. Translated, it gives CASRLTGTLNTEAFF. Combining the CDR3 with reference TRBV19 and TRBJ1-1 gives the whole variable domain DGGITQSPKYLFRKEGQNVTLSCEQNLNHDAMYWYRQDPGQGLRLIYYSQIVNDFQKGDIAEGYSVSREKKESFPLTVTSAQKNPTAFYLCASRLTGTLNTEAFFGQGTRLTVV.

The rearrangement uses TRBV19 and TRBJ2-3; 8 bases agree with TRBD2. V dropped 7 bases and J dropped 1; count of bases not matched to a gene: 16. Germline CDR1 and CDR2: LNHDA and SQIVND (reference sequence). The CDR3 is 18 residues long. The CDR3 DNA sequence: TGTGCCAGTAATTATCGGGGGGGGGCCTGTCCTGGCACAGATACGCAGTATTTT. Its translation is CASNYRGGACPGTDTQYF.

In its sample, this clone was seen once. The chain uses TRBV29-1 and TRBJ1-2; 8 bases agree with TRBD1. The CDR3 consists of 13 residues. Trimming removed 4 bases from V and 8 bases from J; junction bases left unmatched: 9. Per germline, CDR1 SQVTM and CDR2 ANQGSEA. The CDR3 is CSVVDRGKGGYTF. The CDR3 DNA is TGCAGCGTTGTCGACAGGGGAAAAGGGGGCTACACCTTC.

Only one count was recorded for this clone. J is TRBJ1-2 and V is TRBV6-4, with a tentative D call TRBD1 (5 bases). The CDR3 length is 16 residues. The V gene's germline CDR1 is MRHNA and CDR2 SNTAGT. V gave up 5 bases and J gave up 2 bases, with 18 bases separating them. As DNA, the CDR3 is TGTGCCAGCAGTCCCACTTACGTTGCAGGGAACTATGGCTACACCTTC. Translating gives CASSPTYVAGNYGYTF.

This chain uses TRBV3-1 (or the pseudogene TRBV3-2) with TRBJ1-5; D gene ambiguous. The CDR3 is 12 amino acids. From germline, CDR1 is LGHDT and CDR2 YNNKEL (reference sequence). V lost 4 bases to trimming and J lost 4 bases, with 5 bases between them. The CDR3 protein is CASSPKNQPQHF. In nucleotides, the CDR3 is TGTGCCAGCAGCCCCAAAAATCAGCCCCAGCATTTT.

The CDR3 protein is CASSRDLNTEAFF. As DNA, the CDR3 is TGTGCCAGCAGCCGGGATTTGAACACTGAAGCTTTCTTT. The V and J genes are TRBV11-1 and TRBJ1-1; no clear D. V gave up 5 bases and J gave up 0 bases, with 7 bases separating them. CDR1 is SGHAT and CDR2 is FQDESV in the germline V gene (reference sequence). The CDR3 has 13 residues.

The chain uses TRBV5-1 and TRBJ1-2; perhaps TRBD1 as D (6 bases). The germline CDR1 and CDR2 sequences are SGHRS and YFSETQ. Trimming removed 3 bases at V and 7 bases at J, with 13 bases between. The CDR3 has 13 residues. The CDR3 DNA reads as TGCGCCAGCAGCTCACAGGGTCTTTCTGGCTACACCTTC. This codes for CASSSQGLSGYTF.